Presented here are 4 T cell receptor beta chains from one specimen sequenced in a study of Ad26.COV2.S vaccination and SARS-CoV-2 variants. Treatment reported: about 20 received Ad26.COV2.S at low or high dose, single or two shots; 5 received placebo; per-sample allocation not given. On day 63 after the first injection, vaccine and placebo recipients gave samples. Repertoires were generated with immunoSEQ multiplex PCR, while TCRdb's copy carries only in-frame clones and drops some. The sample has hundreds of thousands of clones, 80% to 90% seen once. Material: peripheral blood, obtained in a trial of Ad26.COV2.S vaccine versus placebo. These receptors were collected from a person between 18 and 65 years old who received the Ad26.COV2.S COVID-19 vaccine or a placebo.

V usage is TRBV6-5 and J usage is TRBJ1-4, with D hard to call. This CDR3 region has 15 residues. Germline lookup yields CDR1 MNHEY and CDR2 SVGAGI. Trimming took off 2 bases at V and 0 bases at J, with 7 bases between the two ends. The CDR3 DNA follows: TGTGCCAGCAGTTACGAGGTCGCAACTAATGAAAAACTGTTTTTT. This gives the protein CASSYEVATNEKLFF.

V is TRBV7-8 and J is TRBJ2-1; no clear D gene. V lost 4 bases, J lost 4 bases, and 8 bases lay in between. Germline CDR1 and CDR2: SGHVS and FQNEAQ. The CDR3 contains 13 residues. CDR3 nucleotides: TGTGCCAGCAGCTCGGGCAGTTACAATGAGCAGTTCTTC. Its translation: CASSSGSYNEQFF.

J is TRBJ1-2 and V is TRBV5-4, with D perhaps matching TRBD1 (6 bases). Germline V CDR1 and CDR2: SGHNT, YYREEE (reference sequence). Trimming left V 3 bases short and J 5 bases short, with 11 bases between. CDR3 length: 13 residues. Here the CDR3 reads CASSSQGPYGYTF. The CDR3 DNA reads TGTGCCAGCAGCTCCCAGGGGCCTTATGGCTACACCTTC. Using reference TRBV5-4 and TRBJ1-2 for the parts outside the CDR3, the full variable domain is ETGVTQSPTHLIKTRGQQVTLRCSSQSGHNTVSWYQQALGQGPQFIFQYYREEENGRGNFPPRFSGLQFPNYSSELNVNALELDDSALYLCASSSQGPYGYTFGSGTRLTVV.

The chain is built from TRBV15 and TRBJ2-1, with 9 bases lining up with TRBD1. J gave up 4 bases and V 1 base, and 8 bases lay outside the gene matches. The CDR3 loop spans 17 amino acids. From germline, CDR1 is LNHNV and CDR2 YYDKDF (reference sequence). The CDR3 nucleotides are TGTGCCACCAGCAGAGCCGGAACAGGGGGCAGATACAATGAGCAGTTCTTC. Its protein product is CATSRAGTGGRYNEQFF.